These T cell receptor beta chains were read from a single sample in a study of graft-versus-host responses after intestinal transplantation. Only in-frame clones appear in the TCRdb table, and some are missing; sequencing was by immunoSEQ multiplex PCR. This table holds 90,000 to 120,000 clones, approximately 88% found once. No antigen is known for these receptors. The material was unstimulated CD4+ T cells sorted from spleen or lymph node cells, obtained before transplant. These receptors were obtained from a human donor who was the organ donor for an intestinal transplant. The CDR3 runs from the conserved cysteine through the conserved F or W. Fields, in order: D gene, V gene, clone size, J gene, CDR3 protein, CDR3 DNA. The D gene is left open where the match is weak. Not all rows give a size; the values are once, few, many and, for expanded clones, a class.

.	TRBV4-1	.	TRBJ2-5	CASSQPGWSRVETQYF	TGCGCCAGCAGCCAACCAGGGTGGTCAAGGGTAGAGACCCAGTACTTC
.	TRBV9	.	TRBJ1-2	CASKTGSVGYTF	TGTGCCAGCAAAACAGGGTCGGTTGGCTACACCTTC
.	TRBV7-3	.	TRBJ1-1	CASSLTHNTEAFF	TGTGCCAGCAGCTTAACCCATAACACTGAAGCTTTCTTT
TRBD1	TRBV19	.	TRBJ1-2	CASNLDRGNYGYTF	TGTGCCAGTAATTTAGACAGGGGGAACTATGGCTACACCTTC
.	TRBV19	.	TRBJ1-2	CASSMLGRGYTF	TGTGCCAGTAGTATGTTAGGGAGAGGGTACACCTTC
.	TRBV7-3	.	TRBJ2-3	CASSLIDRTDTQYF	TGTGCCAGCAGCTTAATTGACCGCACAGATACGCAGTATTTT
.	TRBV7-2	once	TRBJ1-2	CASSDGRGGYGYTF	TGTGCCAGCAGCGACGGACGGGGGGGCTATGGCTACACCTTC
TRBD1	TRBV27	.	TRBJ1-6	CASNRISQGPINSPLHF	TGTGCCAGCAATCGGATTTCACAGGGGCCCATTAATTCACCCCTCCACTTT
TRBD1	TRBV7-3	.	TRBJ2-2	CASSSRQGTPGELFF	TGTGCCAGCAGCTCCCGACAGGGGACGCCCGGGGAGCTGTTTTTT
.	TRBV7-2	.	TRBJ2-3	CASSLVSRNPTDTQYF	TGTGCCAGCAGCTTAGTTTCAAGAAACCCCACAGATACGCAGTATTTT
.	TRBV11-3	few	TRBJ1-4	CASSIGRGEKLFF	TGTGCCAGCAGCATAGGCAGGGGTGAAAAACTGTTTTTT
TRBD2	TRBV6-5	.	TRBJ2-5	CASSAGGVETQYF	TGTGCCAGCAGTGCCGGGGGGGTAGAGACCCAGTACTTC
.	TRBV9	.	TRBJ1-3	CASSARALQMTGNTIYF	TGTGCCAGCAGCGCCCGGGCCCTACAAATGACTGGAAACACCATATATTTT
.	TRBV4-1	.	TRBJ1-2	CASSPLFQGYGYTF	TGCGCCAGCAGCCCCCTTTTCCAGGGGTATGGCTACACCTTC
TRBD2	TRBV6-1	.	TRBJ2-3	CASSSLGLAGYTQYF	TGTGCCAGCAGTTCCCTCGGGCTAGCGGGGTATACGCAGTATTTT
.	TRBV6-1	.	TRBJ2-2	CASRAQSVGTGELFF	TGTGCCAGCCGGGCGCAGTCAGTGGGTACCGGGGAGCTGTTTTTT
.	TRBV5-8	.	TRBJ1-2	CASSPSTGWARGYGYTF	TGTGCCAGCAGCCCCTCGACAGGATGGGCCAGGGGCTATGGCTACACCTTC
TRBD1	TRBV5-6	.	TRBJ1-2	CASSQKRDRDRLRRGYTF	TGTGCCAGCAGCCAAAAGCGGGACAGGGATCGGTTGAGGCGCGGCTACACCTTC
.	TRBV27	once	TRBJ2-6	CASSYNTLSGANVLTF	TGTGCCAGCAGTTACAACACCCTCTCTGGGGCCAACGTCCTGACTTTC
.	TRBV5-1	.	TRBJ2-7	CASRADSYEQYF	TGCGCCAGCAGGGCGGACTCCTACGAGCAGTACTTC
TRBD1	TRBV11-2	.	TRBJ1-1	CASSLESGTVNTEAFF	TGTGCCAGCAGCTTAGAGTCCGGGACAGTGAACACTGAAGCTTTCTTT
TRBD1	TRBV5-1	.	TRBJ2-7	CASSRIGGASSYEQYF	TGCGCCAGCAGCAGAATAGGGGGCGCCAGTTCCTACGAGCAGTACTTC
.	TRBV6-4	.	TRBJ2-5	CASSSQPGAMETQYF	TGTGCCAGCAGTTCCCAGCCGGGGGCGATGGAGACCCAGTACTTC
TRBD2	TRBV2	.	TRBJ2-1	CASSRTSGSPNEQFF	TGTGCCAGCAGTCGGACTAGCGGGAGCCCCAATGAGCAGTTCTTC
.	TRBV18	once	TRBJ1-1	CASSNGQNTEAFF	TGTGCCAGCTCGAACGGGCAAAACACTGAAGCTTTCTTT
.	TRBV5-1	.	TRBJ2-2	CASSSVMSNTGELFF	TGCGCCAGCAGCTCGGTTATGTCGAACACCGGGGAGCTGTTTTTT
.	TRBV5-4	few	TRBJ2-3	CASSSTTGYRTDTQYF	TGTGCCAGCAGCTCAACTACAGGGTATCGCACAGATACGCAGTATTTT
.	TRBV6-6	.	TRBJ2-3	CASSYDSASTDTQYF	TGTGCCAGCAGTTACGACTCCGCTAGCACAGATACGCAGTATTTT
.	TRBV27	.	TRBJ1-5	CASSSNGVSNQPQHF	TGTGCCAGCAGTAGCAACGGGGTTAGCAATCAGCCCCAGCATTTT
TRBD2	TRBV7-6	.	TRBJ2-2	CASSTSGGGTGELFF	TGTGCCAGCAGTACTAGCGGGGGGGGGACCGGGGAGCTGTTTTTT
.	TRBV21-1	few	TRBJ1-1	CASSKGEVDRNTEAFF	TGTGCCAGCAGCAAGGGTGAGGTAGACCGGAACACTGAAGCTTTCTTT
TRBD1	TRBV30	.	TRBJ1-4	CAWTGQGNEKLFF	TGTGCCTGGACCGGACAGGGCAATGAAAAACTGTTTTTT